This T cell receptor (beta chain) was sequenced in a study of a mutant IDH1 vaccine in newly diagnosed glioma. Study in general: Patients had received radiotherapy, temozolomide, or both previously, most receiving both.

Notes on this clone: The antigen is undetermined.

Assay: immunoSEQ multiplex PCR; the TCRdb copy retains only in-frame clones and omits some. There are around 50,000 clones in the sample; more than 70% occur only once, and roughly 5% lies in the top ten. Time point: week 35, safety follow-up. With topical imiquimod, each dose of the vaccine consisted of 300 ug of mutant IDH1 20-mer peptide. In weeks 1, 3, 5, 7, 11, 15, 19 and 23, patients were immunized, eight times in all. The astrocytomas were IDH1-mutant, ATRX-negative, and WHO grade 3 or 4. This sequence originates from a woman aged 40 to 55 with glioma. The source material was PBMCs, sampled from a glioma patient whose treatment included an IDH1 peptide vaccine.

This chain's CDR3 is CASSLDASQETQYF. The DNA for the CDR3 is TGTGCCAGCAGCTTAGACGCATCCCAAGAGACCCAGTACTTC. V gene TRBV7-2 combines with J gene TRBJ2-5; D gene unclear. V dropped 1 base and J dropped 1 base, with 7 bases sitting between them. CDR3 length: 14 residues. Germline CDR1 reads SGHTA; CDR2 reads FQGNSA.